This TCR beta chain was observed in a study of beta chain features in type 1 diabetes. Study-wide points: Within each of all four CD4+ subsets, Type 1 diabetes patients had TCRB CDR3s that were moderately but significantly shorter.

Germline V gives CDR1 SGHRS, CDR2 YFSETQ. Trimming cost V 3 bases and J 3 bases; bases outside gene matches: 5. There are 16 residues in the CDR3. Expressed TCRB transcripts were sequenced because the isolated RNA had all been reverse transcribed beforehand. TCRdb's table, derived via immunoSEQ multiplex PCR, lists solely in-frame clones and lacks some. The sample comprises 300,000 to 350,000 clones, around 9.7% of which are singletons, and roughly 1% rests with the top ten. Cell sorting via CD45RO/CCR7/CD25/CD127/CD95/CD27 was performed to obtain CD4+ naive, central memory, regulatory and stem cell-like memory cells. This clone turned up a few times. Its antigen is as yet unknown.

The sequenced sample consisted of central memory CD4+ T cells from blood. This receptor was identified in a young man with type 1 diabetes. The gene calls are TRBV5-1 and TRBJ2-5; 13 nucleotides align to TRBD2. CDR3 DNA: TGCGCCAGCAGCTGGAGACTAGCGGGGGGTGAAGAGACCCAGTACTTC. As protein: CASSWRLAGGEETQYF.